One and the same sample provided the 14 T cell receptor beta chains below, sequenced in a study of blood T cell repertoires in COVID-19 (TCRdb year 2020). The library was made by the immunoSEQ multiplex PCR assay. As stored in TCRdb, this immuneACCESS dataset retains in-frame rearrangements with V and J assigned. A fraction of the clones does not appear; measured against another copy, unresolved V genes explain less than half of the discrepancy, and the remainder lacks a known reason. Within this sample are around 700,000 clones, with about 90% of them counted one time only. The ten largest clonotypes hold over 0.2% of the sample. Sequenced input: peripheral blood. These receptors all come from a woman aged 18-29 years with acute or convalescent COVID-19.

The chain employs TRBV27 and TRBJ1-5, with TRBD1 identical over 8 bases. Germline lookup yields CDR1 MNHEY and CDR2 SMNVEV (reference sequence). The V gene end was trimmed by 10 bases and the J gene end by 2 bases; junction bases not matched to a gene: 7. The CDR3 covers 14 residues. CDR3 sequence reads: CATRTGKGNQPQHF. CDR3 coding DNA: TGTGCCACAAGGACAGGGAAAGGCAATCAGCCCCAGCATTTT.

The V gene is TRBV11-2, the J gene TRBJ1-4; D is unclear. The V end was cut by 8 bases, the J end by 7 bases, with 11 bases between. From germline, CDR1 is SGHAT and CDR2 FQNNGV. This CDR3 contains 12 residues. The CDR3 loop is CASLGVSEKLFF. CDR3 coding DNA: TGTGCCAGCCTCGGGGTCAGTGAAAAACTGTTTTTT.

This CDR3 reads CATSDPRGSSYNEQFF. The CDR3 DNA is TGTGCCACCAGTGACCCCCGGGGGAGCTCCTACAATGAGCAGTTCTTC. The chain has TRBV24-1 and TRBJ2-1; tentative D call: TRBD2 (6 bases). Germline V gives CDR1 KGHDR, CDR2 SFDVKD. Deletions cut 4 bases from V and 0 bases from J, with 12 bases between. This CDR3 contains 16 residues.

The chain recombines TRBV9 with TRBJ1-1; 8 bases agree with TRBD1. J lost 0 bases, V lost 7 bases, and 11 bases had no gene match. CDR3 size: 16 residues. From germline, CDR1 is SGDLS and CDR2 YYNGEE. CDR3 DNA sequence: TGTGCCAGCGGGAGGTCTGTGGACAGGGTGAACACTGAAGCTTTCTTT. Amino acid sequence: CASGRSVDRVNTEAFF.

This chain links TRBV7-9 with TRBJ2-7; 9 nucleotides align to TRBD2. This CDR3 comprises 14 residues. Germline CDR1 is SEHNR and CDR2 is FQNEAQ (reference sequence). The V segment lost 7 bases and the J segment 6 bases; nucleotides outside the gene matches: 10. This chain's CDR3 is CASTSGTSKGEQYF. For the CDR3, the DNA is TGTGCCAGCACCTCCGGGACTAGCAAAGGCGAGCAGTACTTC.

This clone appeared a few times. V is TRBV10-1 and J is TRBJ1-5, with 12 bases identical to TRBD1. The V and J ends lost 6 bases and 10 bases, in that order; junction bases with no gene match: 7. The CDR3 loop spans 14 amino acids. Germline CDR1 and CDR2: WNHNN and SYGVQD (reference sequence). CDR3 DNA: TGCGCCAGCAGGGGTCCCGGGACAGGGGGCCCCCAGCATTTT. It translates to CASRGPGTGGPQHF.

The chain employs TRBV21-1 and TRBJ1-6. TRBV21-1 is an annotated pseudogene. The CDR3 runs to 13 residues. The CDR3 DNA reads as TGTGCCAGCAGCAAAGGGACTTATGTACCCCTCCACTTT. Its translation: CASSKGTYVPLHF.

The chain carries TRBV19 and TRBJ1-3; 9 positions agree with TRBD1. CDR3 length: 16 residues. The junction had 4 bases not matched to a gene; V was cut back by 0 bases and J by 4 bases. Germline lookup yields CDR1 LNHDA and CDR2 SQIVND (reference sequence). The CDR3 spells CASSIDSGTGGNTIYF. The CDR3 DNA follows: TGTGCCAGTAGTATAGATTCCGGGACAGGGGGAAACACCATATATTTT. The full variable domain, its missing parts supplied by reference TRBV19 and TRBJ1-3, is DGGITQSPKYLFRKEGQNVTLSCEQNLNHDAMYWYRQDPGQGLRLIYYSQIVNDFQKGDIAEGYSVSREKKESFPLTVTSAQKNPTAFYLCASSIDSGTGGNTIYFGEGSWLTVV.

The rearrangement joins TRBV28 to TRBJ1-4, with no clear D. The CDR3 has 17 residues. V lost 8 bases and J 5 bases, leaving 24 bases between the germline ends. The germline CDR1 and CDR2 sequences are MDHEN and SYDVKM. CDR3 in DNA: TGTGCCAGCCACTTAGCGGGGTCCCCGGGGTCAAATGAAAAACTGTTTTTT. It codes for CASHLAGSPGSNEKLFF.

As regards this clone: Other DNA variants within this sample encode the same CDR3. This sequence joins TRBV12-3 or TRBV12-4 and TRBJ1-1; tentatively, D is TRBD1 (6 bases). Deletions cut 2 bases from V and 3 bases from J, with 7 bases between. This CDR3 is built from 13 residues. CDR3 DNA sequence: TGTGCCAGCAGTTTAAAGGGGGACACTGAAGCTTTCTTT. Translating gives CASSLKGDTEAFF.

The chain links TRBV5-6 to TRBJ1-2, with 9 bases that match TRBD1. This CDR3 contains 15 residues. The V gene end was trimmed by 2 bases and the J gene end by 6 bases; junction bases not matched to a gene: 8. Germline V gene lookup returns CDR1 SGHDT and CDR2 YYEEEE. CDR3 sequence reads: CASSFRDRVRDGYTF. The CDR3 region has the DNA TGTGCCAGCAGCTTCCGGGACAGGGTGAGGGATGGCTACACCTTC.

This sequence joins TRBV6-6 and TRBJ2-7; 8 bases match TRBD2. With 10 bases clipped from V and 2 bases from J, the junction kept 10 bases outside the gene matches. This CDR3 spans 14 amino acids. The germline V gene has CDR1 MNHNY and CDR2 SVGAGI (reference sequence). The CDR3 spells CATQLDSGTYEQYF. The CDR3 DNA sequence: TGTGCCACCCAATTGGATAGCGGGACCTACGAGCAGTACTTC.

The V and J genes are TRBV5-6 and TRBJ1-6; 8 nucleotides line up with TRBD1. V gave up 3 bases and J gave up 6 bases; unmatched junction bases: 14. This CDR3 has 18 amino acids. Germline CDR1 and CDR2: SGHDT and YYEEEE. This chain's CDR3 is CASSSNLDRARGNSPLHF. Here the CDR3 DNA reads TGTGCCAGCAGCTCCAACTTGGACAGGGCTCGGGGTAATTCACCCCTCCACTTT.

V and J are TRBV25-1 and TRBJ1-1; 8 bases line up with TRBD1. Per germline, CDR1 MGHDK and CDR2 SYGVNS. V trimming: 6 bases; J trimming: 8 bases; junction bases outside the gene matches: 8. The CDR3 consists of 13 residues. The CDR3 coding sequence is TGTGCCAGCAGGTTCACCGGGACAGGAGAAGCTTTCTTT. This encodes CASRFTGTGEAFF.